The 9 T cell receptor beta chains below come from one sample, sequenced in a study of blood T cell repertoires in COVID-19. Here immunoSEQ multiplex PCR was the method, and the copy in TCRdb shows in-frame clones only, minus some. The sample lists more than 95,000 clones; 75% to 90% were seen once. Source material: peripheral blood. The receptors derive from a man aged 50-59 years with acute or convalescent COVID-19.

CDR3: CASSLVPGVGTDTQYF. CDR3 nucleotide sequence: TGCGCCAGCAGCTTGGTTCCGGGAGTTGGCACAGATACGCAGTATTTT. The chain carries TRBV5-1 and TRBJ2-3; weak D call: TRBD2 (6 bases). The CDR3 runs 16 residues. Germline CDR1 is SGHRS and CDR2 is YFSETQ. V was shortened by 0 bases and J by 1 base, with 12 bases between the two germline ends.

This chain joins TRBV29-1 and TRBJ2-1; TRBD2 agrees at 14 bases. The CDR3 is made up of 15 amino acids. Germline CDR1 SQVTM, CDR2 ANQGSEA. After removal of 0 bases from V and 10 bases from J, the junction contained 5 bases not matched to a gene. The CDR3 coding sequence is TGCAGCGTTGAAGATCGCCGACTAGCGGGAGGGGAGCAGTTCTTC. The encoded protein is CSVEDRRLAGGEQFF.

The rearrangement links TRBV6-4 to TRBJ2-1; D might be TRBD2 (6 bases). The CDR3 length is 15 residues. Trimming removed 5 bases at V and 5 bases at J, with 16 bases between. Germline CDR1 is MRHNA and CDR2 is SNTAGT. The CDR3 bases are TGTGCCAGCAGTACCCTCCCGGGAGCCCACAATGAGCAGTTCTTC. Protein sequence: CASSTLPGAHNEQFF.

This chain joins TRBV18 and TRBJ1-5; D is possibly TRBD1 (5 bases). V lost 1 base, J lost 0 bases, and 7 bases lay in between. Germline V gene sequence: CDR1 KGHSH, CDR2 LQKENI. The CDR3 extends over 15 amino acids. Here the CDR3 reads CASSPRGDSNQPQHF. CDR3 nucleotides: TGTGCCAGCTCACCACGGGGGGATAGCAATCAGCCCCAGCATTTT.

The chain carries TRBV7-9 and TRBJ2-2, with TRBD1 matching 7 bases. Germline V gene data show CDR1 as SEHNR and CDR2 as FQNEAQ (reference sequence). The CDR3 covers 19 residues. The J segment lost 4 bases and the V segment lost 2 bases, leaving 16 bases of the junction unmatched. The CDR3 coding sequence is TGTGCCAGCAGCTTACGGAGCCCACTCGACAGGGACAGCACCGGGGAGCTGTTTTTT. It encodes CASSLRSPLDRDSTGELFF.

This chain connects TRBV5-1 to TRBJ2-2, with D possibly TRBD2 on 6 matching bases. The germline V and J ends were trimmed by 1 base and 5 bases, with 15 bases remaining between them. CDR1 and CDR2 (germline): SGHRS, YFSETQ. This CDR3 is 16 amino acids long. The CDR3 sequence is CASSLRPDRGTGELFF. The CDR3 nucleotides read TGCGCCAGCAGCTTGAGGCCAGACCGGGGGACCGGGGAGCTGTTTTTT.

The CDR3 coding sequence is TGTGCCAGCAGTGTGAACAGGGCCCTGTCTGGCTATGGCTACACCTTC. Translated: CASSVNRALSGYGYTF. V and J are TRBV6-1 and TRBJ1-2; D is perhaps TRBD1 (6 bases). V was cut by 4 bases and J by 4 bases, with 19 bases left in between. CDR3 length: 16 residues. CDR1 and CDR2 from the germline V gene are MNHNS and SASEGT.

The chain carries TRBV12-3 or TRBV12-4 and TRBJ2-1; D ambiguous. Between the trimmed V and J ends, which lost 4 bases and 7 bases, there was a span of 8 bases. The CDR3 has 12 amino acids. This CDR3 is CASSYLRNEQFF. For the CDR3, the DNA is TGTGCCAGCAGTTACCTTCGGAATGAGCAGTTCTTC.

The CDR3 is CASKARGANEKLFF. CDR3 nucleotide sequence: TGTGCCAGTAAAGCTCGGGGAGCCAATGAAAAACTGTTTTTT. The chain carries TRBV19 and TRBJ1-4; D unresolved. Trimming stripped 7 bases from V and 5 bases from J, with 14 bases between. Germline CDR1 and CDR2: LNHDA and SQIVND (reference sequence). The CDR3 has 14 amino acids.